The 7 T cell receptor beta chains below were found in one sample sequenced in a study of CD8 T cells in ankylosing spondylitis. TCRdb called the 5' RACE reads again in MiXCR, with one record for every CDR3 protein. The sample includes about 240,000 distinct CDR3 sequences, over 8.5% of them seen just once. Sequencing was performed on blood, either unsorted or a sorted T cell fraction (not recorded which). The source of these receptors is a male donor with ankylosing spondylitis or in good health (not recorded which).

This clonotype has just a few counts. This chain connects TRBV5-1 to TRBJ2-1; TRBD2 matches at 7 bases. The CDR3 runs to 18 residues. Per the germline V gene, CDR1 is SGHRS and CDR2 is YFSETQ. The J segment lost 0 bases and the V segment lost 0 bases, leaving 9 bases of the junction unmatched. In nucleotides, the CDR3 is TGCGCCAGCAGCTTGGGGCTAGCGGCCCGAAGCTCCTACAATGAGCAGTTCTTC. Its translation is CASSLGLAARSSYNEQFF.

The sample holds many counts of this clonotype. This chain uses TRBV29-1 with TRBJ2-3; D perhaps matches TRBD2 (5 bases). The CDR3 contains 16 residues. Germline lookup yields CDR1 SQVTM and CDR2 ANQGSEA. Between the trimmed V and J ends, which lost 1 base and 1 base, there was a span of 15 bases. The CDR3 protein is CSVEASAGPRTDTQYF. CDR3 sequence (DNA): TGCAGCGTTGAAGCGTCGGCGGGCCCCCGCACAGATACGCAGTATTTT.

Ten or more counts support this clonotype. The chain couples TRBV6-1 to TRBJ1-2, with TRBD1 matching over 8 bases. The length of the CDR3 is 15 residues. The germline V gene has CDR1 MNHNS and CDR2 SASEGT. J was trimmed by 2 bases and V by 7 bases; bases with no gene match: 9. CDR3 sequence reads: CASKTGTGENYGYTF. In DNA, the CDR3 is TGTGCCAGCAAAACGGGGACAGGAGAGAACTATGGCTACACCTTC.

The V and J genes are TRBV5-1 and TRBJ2-5; 12 bases agree with TRBD2. The CDR3 runs to 16 residues. The V segment lost 2 bases and the J segment 0 bases; nucleotides outside the gene matches: 2. The germline gives CDR1 SGHRS, CDR2 YFSETQ. The CDR3 nucleotides read TGCGCCAGCAGCTTTGGACTAGCGGGGTACCAAGAGACCCAGTACTTC. Its protein product is CASSFGLAGYQETQYF. The full variable domain, with the rest looked up from reference TRBV5-1 and TRBJ2-5, is KAGVTQTPRYLIKTRGQQVTLSCSPISGHRSVSWYQQTPGQGLQFLFEYFSETQRNKGNFPGRFSGRQFSNSRSEMNVSTLELGDSALYLCASSFGLAGYQETQYFGPGTRLLVL.

This clonotype was recorded at least ten times. V is TRBV6-1 and J is TRBJ2-1, with 14 bases lining up with TRBD2. Per the germline V gene, CDR1 is MNHNS and CDR2 is SASEGT. V trimming: 6 bases; J trimming: 9 bases; junction bases outside the gene matches: 7. This CDR3 comprises 15 residues. In nucleotides, the CDR3 is TGTGCCAGCAGACGAGGGACTAGCGGGAGTTCTGAGCAGTTCTTC. It yields the protein CASRRGTSGSSEQFF.

This clonotype was detected many times. The chain joins TRBV3-1 to TRBJ2-1, with D unclear. Trimming stripped 0 bases from V and 8 bases from J, with 11 bases between. This CDR3 region has 14 residues. Germline CDR1 LGHDT, CDR2 YNNKEL (reference sequence). The CDR3 sequence is CASSQDPLRHEQFF. CDR3 nucleotide sequence: TGTGCCAGCAGCCAAGATCCCCTTAGGCATGAGCAGTTCTTC.

The rearrangement uses TRBV3-1 and TRBJ2-1, with D possibly being TRBD1 (6 bases). Germline lookup yields CDR1 LGHDT and CDR2 YNNKEL (reference sequence). This CDR3 spans 15 amino acids. The V end lost 0 bases, the J end lost 7 bases, and 13 bases lay between the germline ends. This CDR3 is CASSQEFRGKNEQFF. CDR3 coding DNA: TGTGCCAGCAGCCAAGAGTTCAGGGGCAAGAATGAGCAGTTCTTC.